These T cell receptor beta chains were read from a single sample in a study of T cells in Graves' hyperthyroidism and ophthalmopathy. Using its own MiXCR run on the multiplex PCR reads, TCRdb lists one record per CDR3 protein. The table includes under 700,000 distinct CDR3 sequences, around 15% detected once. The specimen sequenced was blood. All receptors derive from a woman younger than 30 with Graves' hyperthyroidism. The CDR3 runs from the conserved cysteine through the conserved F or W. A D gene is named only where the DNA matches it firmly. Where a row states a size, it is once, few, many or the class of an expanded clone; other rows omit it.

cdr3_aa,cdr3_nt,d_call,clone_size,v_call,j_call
CASWDSGGPSGNTIYF,TGTGCCAGCTGGGACTCAGGGGGTCCCTCTGGAAACACCATATATTTT,TRBD1,few,TRBV6-1,TRBJ1-3
CSAVTKMGLNEKPFF,TGCAGTGCTGTGACAAAAATGGGGCTTAATGAAAAACCGTTTTTT,.,few,TRBV20-1,TRBJ1-4
CASSPAITNTEAFF,TGTGCCAGCAGCCCAGCCATAACGAACACTGAAGCTTTCTTT,.,.,TRBV25-1,TRBJ1-1
CASSMRAGVSYNEQFF,TGTGCCAGTAGTATGAGGGCGGGAGTCTCCTACAATGAGCAGTTCTTC,TRBD2,few,TRBV19,TRBJ2-1
CASNGLPGGGEQYF,TGTGCCAGTAACGGTCTCCCTGGAGGGGGCGAGCAGTACTTC,.,.,TRBV19,TRBJ2-7
CSASPGTSGTDIQYF,TGCAGTGCGAGCCCTGGGACTAGCGGGACCGACATTCAGTACTTC,TRBD2,many,TRBV20-1,TRBJ2-4
CASSPTGGGDEQYF,TGTGCCAGCAGTCCCACAGGGGGAGGCGACGAGCAGTACTTC,TRBD1,.,TRBV6-1,TRBJ2-7
CASRTTGYLNEQFF,TGTGCCAGCAGGACGACAGGGTATTTGAATGAGCAGTTCTTC,TRBD1,.,TRBV28,TRBJ2-1
CASSAFSGTGGNEQYF,TGTGCCAGCAGCGCGTTTTCCGGGACAGGGGGCAACGAGCAGTACTTC,TRBD1,.,TRBV7-8,TRBJ2-7
CASSPGTFWSYGYTF,TGTGCCAGCAGTCCCGGGACCTTTTGGAGCTATGGCTACACCTTC,.,few,TRBV6-1,TRBJ1-2
CASSSTRGNGETQYF,TGTGCCAGCAGTTCAACTCGGGGGAACGGGGAGACCCAGTACTTC,.,many,TRBV6-1,TRBJ2-5
CASSQTSVGQAGNTIYF,TGCGCCAGCAGCCAAACTTCCGTTGGACAGGCTGGAAACACCATATATTTT,TRBD1,few,TRBV4-3,TRBJ1-3